This is a list of T cell receptor beta chains from one sample in a study of beta chain features in type 1 diabetes. Repertoires were generated with immunoSEQ multiplex PCR, while TCRdb's copy carries only in-frame clones and drops some. The sample lists a few hundred thousand clones; around a tenth were seen once. The specimen was central memory CD4+ T cells from blood. These receptors all stem from a young man with type 1 diabetes. The CDR3 runs from the conserved cysteine through the conserved F or W. Each record gives: D gene, J gene, V gene, clone size, CDR3 protein, CDR3 DNA. D genes are given only for firm matches. Where a row states a size, it is once, few, many or the class of an expanded clone; other rows omit it.

D gene: TRBD2; J gene: TRBJ2-1; V gene: TRBV5-1; clone size: .; CDR3 protein: CASSPIAGGTREQFF; CDR3 DNA: TGCGCCAGCAGCCCGATAGCGGGGGGGACAAGAGAGCAGTTCTTC
D gene: TRBD2; J gene: TRBJ2-1; V gene: TRBV28; clone size: few; CDR3 protein: CASRPKGLAGYNEQFF; CDR3 DNA: TGTGCCAGCAGGCCTAAGGGACTAGCGGGGTACAATGAGCAGTTCTTC
D gene: .; J gene: TRBJ1-4; V gene: TRBV2; clone size: few; CDR3 protein: CASSESGEKLFF; CDR3 DNA: TGTGCCAGCAGTGAAAGTGGGGAAAAACTGTTTTTT
D gene: TRBD1; J gene: TRBJ2-3; V gene: TRBV7-2; clone size: few; CDR3 protein: CAIPGQKTDTQYF; CDR3 DNA: TGTGCCATACCGGGACAGAAAACAGATACGCAGTATTTT
D gene: .; J gene: TRBJ1-3; V gene: TRBV4-3; clone size: .; CDR3 protein: CASSLKTALNLRSGNTIYF; CDR3 DNA: TGCGCCAGCAGCCTAAAGACAGCTTTAAACCTTCGCTCTGGAAACACCATATATTTT
D gene: .; J gene: TRBJ2-7; V gene: TRBV7-8; clone size: few; CDR3 protein: CASSEIRAYEQYF; CDR3 DNA: TGTGCCAGCAGCGAGATCCGGGCGTACGAGCAGTACTTC
D gene: .; J gene: TRBJ2-1; V gene: TRBV28; clone size: .; CDR3 protein: CASSPQGGVYNEQFF; CDR3 DNA: TGTGCCAGCAGTCCCCAAGGCGGTGTCTACAATGAGCAGTTCTTC
D gene: .; J gene: TRBJ2-3; V gene: TRBV6-6; clone size: .; CDR3 protein: CASSYQEGWADTQYF; CDR3 DNA: TGTGCCAGCAGTTACCAGGAGGGATGGGCAGATACGCAGTATTTT
D gene: TRBD2; J gene: TRBJ2-2; V gene: TRBV7-6; clone size: few; CDR3 protein: CASSPDDGRAGYTGELFF; CDR3 DNA: TGTGCCAGCAGCCCCGACGACGGGAGGGCCGGGTACACCGGGGAGCTGTTTTTT
D gene: .; J gene: TRBJ2-4; V gene: TRBV5-6; clone size: many; CDR3 protein: CASSFFTGLNIQYF; CDR3 DNA: TGTGCCAGCAGCTTTTTTACAGGGTTGAACATTCAGTACTTC
D gene: .; J gene: TRBJ2-5; V gene: TRBV27; clone size: .; CDR3 protein: CASSFQTRETQYF; CDR3 DNA: TGTGCCAGCAGTTTCCAAACGCGGGAGACCCAGTACTTC
D gene: .; J gene: TRBJ1-4; V gene: TRBV7-2; clone size: many; CDR3 protein: CASSLVRGQTEKLFF; CDR3 DNA: TGTGCCAGCAGCTTAGTTCGGGGACAAACGGAAAAACTGTTTTTT
D gene: .; J gene: TRBJ1-5; V gene: TRBV27; clone size: many; CDR3 protein: CASSYNSAVPQHF; CDR3 DNA: TGTGCCAGCAGTTATAACAGTGCTGTCCCCCAGCATTTT
D gene: .; J gene: TRBJ1-2; V gene: TRBV20-1; clone size: .; CDR3 protein: CSGYRHYGYTF; CDR3 DNA: TGCAGTGGATACAGACACTATGGCTACACCTTC
D gene: TRBD2; J gene: TRBJ2-7; V gene: TRBV11-2; clone size: .; CDR3 protein: CASTTSRGASGDYEQYF; CDR3 DNA: TGTGCCAGCACTACTAGCCGAGGGGCTAGCGGAGACTACGAGCAGTACTTC
D gene: TRBD2; J gene: TRBJ2-7; V gene: TRBV2; clone size: .; CDR3 protein: CASSSPGTSGNEQYF; CDR3 DNA: TGTGCCAGCAGTTCGCCCGGGACTAGCGGGAACGAGCAGTACTTC
D gene: .; J gene: TRBJ1-2; V gene: TRBV2; clone size: .; CDR3 protein: CASSEGGKGGYTF; CDR3 DNA: TGTGCCAGCAGTGAGGGGGGAAAGGGAGGCTACACCTTC
D gene: TRBD2; J gene: TRBJ2-3; V gene: TRBV5-1; clone size: few; CDR3 protein: CASSKTSGVTDTQYF; CDR3 DNA: TGCGCCAGCAGCAAGACTAGCGGGGTCACAGATACGCAGTATTTT
D gene: .; J gene: TRBJ2-5; V gene: TRBV21-1; clone size: few; CDR3 protein: CASSKTKDPKHQETQYF; CDR3 DNA: TGTGCCAGCAGCAAGACTAAGGACCCCAAGCACCAAGAGACCCAGTACTTC
D gene: .; J gene: TRBJ1-1; V gene: TRBV28; clone size: .; CDR3 protein: CASSSSTAGVFGAFF; CDR3 DNA: TGTGCCAGCAGTTCCTCCACGGCAGGGGTCTTTGGAGCTTTCTTT
D gene: .; J gene: TRBJ2-5; V gene: TRBV5-6; clone size: few; CDR3 protein: CASSLGFQETQYF; CDR3 DNA: TGTGCCAGCAGCTTGGGGTTCCAAGAGACCCAGTACTTC
D gene: .; J gene: TRBJ1-6; V gene: TRBV2; clone size: .; CDR3 protein: CALAGGDNSPLHF; CDR3 DNA: TGTGCCCTGGCCGGGGGTGATAATTCACCCCTCCACTTT
D gene: .; J gene: TRBJ2-7; V gene: TRBV7-2; clone size: many; CDR3 protein: CASSFDSSYEQYF; CDR3 DNA: TGTGCCAGCAGCTTCGATAGCTCCTACGAGCAGTACTTC
D gene: .; J gene: TRBJ2-3; V gene: TRBV4-2; clone size: .; CDR3 protein: CASSSRVASDGTDTQYF; CDR3 DNA: TGTGCCAGCAGCTCCAGGGTAGCGTCGGACGGCACAGATACGCAGTATTTT
D gene: .; J gene: TRBJ2-6; V gene: TRBV7-2; clone size: many; CDR3 protein: CASSHTGPLESVLTF; CDR3 DNA: TGTGCCAGCAGTCATACAGGGCCTCTGGAATCGGTCCTGACTTTC
D gene: .; J gene: TRBJ2-1; V gene: TRBV7-2; clone size: .; CDR3 protein: CASSQDHGTNNEQFF; CDR3 DNA: TGTGCCAGCAGCCAAGATCATGGGACAAACAATGAGCAGTTCTTC
D gene: .; J gene: TRBJ2-1; V gene: TRBV20-1; clone size: few; CDR3 protein: CSAKPYNEQFF; CDR3 DNA: TGCAGTGCTAAACCGTACAATGAGCAGTTCTTC
D gene: TRBD1; J gene: TRBJ1-3; V gene: TRBV4-1; clone size: .; CDR3 protein: CASSQRALTGGSGNTIYF; CDR3 DNA: TGCGCCAGCAGCCAAAGGGCCTTAACAGGGGGCTCGGGAAACACCATATATTTT